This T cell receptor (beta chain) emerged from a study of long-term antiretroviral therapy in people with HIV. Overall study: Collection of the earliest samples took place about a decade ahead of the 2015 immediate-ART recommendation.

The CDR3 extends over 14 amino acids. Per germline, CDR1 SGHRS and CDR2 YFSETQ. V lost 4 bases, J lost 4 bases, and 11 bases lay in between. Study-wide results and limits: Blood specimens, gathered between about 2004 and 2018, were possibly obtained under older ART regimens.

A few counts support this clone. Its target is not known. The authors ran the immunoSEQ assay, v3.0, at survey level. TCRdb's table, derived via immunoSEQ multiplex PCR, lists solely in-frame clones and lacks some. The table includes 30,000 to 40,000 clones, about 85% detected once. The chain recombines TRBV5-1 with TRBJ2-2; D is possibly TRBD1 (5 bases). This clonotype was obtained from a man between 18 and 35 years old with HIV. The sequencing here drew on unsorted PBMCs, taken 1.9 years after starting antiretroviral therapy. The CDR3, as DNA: TGCGCCAGCAGCACTATTGACAGCACCGGGGAGCTGTTTTTT. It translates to CASSTIDSTGELFF.